This T cell receptor (beta chain) emerged from a study of molecular identifiers for immune sequencing clone quantification. The germline V gene has CDR1 PRHDT and CDR2 FYEKMQ (reference sequence). Trimming cost V 1 base and J 13 bases, with 11 bases left between them. This CDR3 is built from 12 residues. Each CDR3 protein gets one entry after TCRdb re-called the PCR reads with MiXCR. The sample gives roughly 100,000 distinct CDR3 sequences, under 40% of which show up once; about a tenth is in the top ten. The chain is built from TRBV13 and TRBJ2-4, with unresolved D. Sequenced material: naive CD8+ T cells from blood, with Jurkat cell RNA spiked in. Documented subset: FACS-sorted CD8+CD4-CCR7+CD45RA+ naive T cells. This receptor was identified in a human donor in good health. Some libraries in this study had Jurkat cell RNA spiked in. The CDR3 is CASSLERSDQYF. CDR3 nucleotides: TGTGCCAGCAGCTTAGAGCGTTCGGACCAGTACTTC.